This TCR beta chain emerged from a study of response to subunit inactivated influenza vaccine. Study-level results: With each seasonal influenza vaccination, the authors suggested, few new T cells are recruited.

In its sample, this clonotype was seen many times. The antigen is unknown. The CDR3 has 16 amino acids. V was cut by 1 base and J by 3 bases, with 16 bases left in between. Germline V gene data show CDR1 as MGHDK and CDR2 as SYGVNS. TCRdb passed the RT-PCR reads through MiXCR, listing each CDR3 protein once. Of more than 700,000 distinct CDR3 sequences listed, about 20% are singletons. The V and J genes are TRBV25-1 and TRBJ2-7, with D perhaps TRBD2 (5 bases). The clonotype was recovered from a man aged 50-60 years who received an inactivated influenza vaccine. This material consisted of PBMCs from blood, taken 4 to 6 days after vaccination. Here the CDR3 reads CASSEFHLGGNYEQYF. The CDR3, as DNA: TGTGCCAGCAGTGAATTCCACCTTGGAGGAAACTACGAGCAGTACTTC.